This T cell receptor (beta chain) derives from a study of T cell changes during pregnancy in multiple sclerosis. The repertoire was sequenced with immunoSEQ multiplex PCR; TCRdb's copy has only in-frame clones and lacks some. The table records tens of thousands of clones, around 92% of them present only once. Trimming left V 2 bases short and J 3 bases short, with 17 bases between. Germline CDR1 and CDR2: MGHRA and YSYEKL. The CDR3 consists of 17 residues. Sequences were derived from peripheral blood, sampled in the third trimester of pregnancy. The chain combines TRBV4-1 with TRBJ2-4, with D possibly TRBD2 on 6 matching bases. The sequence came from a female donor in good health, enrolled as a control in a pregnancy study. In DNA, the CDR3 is TGCGCCAGCAGCCAACTCCCTCCGGGACTCTACAAAAACATTCAGTACTTC. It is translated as CASSQLPPGLYKNIQYF.